A single sample is the source of the 23 T cell receptor beta chains below, sequenced in a study of T cells in Graves' hyperthyroidism and ophthalmopathy. The source material, RNA transcripts, was used to amplify TCR beta CDR3 regions. With the HTBI primer set, the TCR CDR3 went through a first round of RT-PCR. Using its own MiXCR run on the multiplex PCR reads, TCRdb lists one record per CDR3 protein. The sample lists some 510,000 distinct CDR3 sequences; around 20% were seen once. The sample was blood. These receptors were collected from a man aged 18-30 years with Graves' hyperthyroidism.

The chain carries TRBV10-3 and TRBJ1-3; a possible D gene is TRBD1 (5 bases). This CDR3 region has 16 residues. Germline CDR1 ENHRY, CDR2 SYGVKD. Trimming cost V 10 bases and J 0 bases, with 19 bases left between them. The chain's CDR3 is CATNASGRRSGNTIYF. DNA of the CDR3: TGTGCCACCAATGCTTCGGGACGGCGCTCTGGAAACACCATATATTTT.

The chain employs TRBV18 and TRBJ2-2; D gene unclear. Germline CDR1 KGHSH, CDR2 LQKENI. The V gene lost 3 bases and the J gene lost 3 bases, with 14 bases spanning the gap. This CDR3 region has 16 residues. The CDR3 DNA follows: TGTGCCAGCTCACCGACTCTTAATAGGGACACCGGGGAGCTGTTTTTT. This gives the protein CASSPTLNRDTGELFF.

Comment on this clonotype: A much larger clone differs from this one at a single base, so this may be a read error. V gene TRBV7-8 combines with J gene TRBJ2-5; TRBD2 matches at 10 bases. CDR3 length: 14 residues. Germline CDR1 SGHVS, CDR2 FQNEAQ. CDR3 coding DNA: TGTGCCAGCAGGGAGCGGGGGGGCGGGGAGACCCAGGACTTC. This translates into CASRERGGGETQDF.

This clonotype has only a few counts. The chain links TRBV12-5 to TRBJ2-5, with 7 bases that match TRBD2. The CDR3 contains 14 residues. Looked up from germline, CDR1 is LGHNT and CDR2 is FRNRAP. With 5 bases clipped from V and 5 bases from J, the junction kept 8 bases outside the gene matches. The CDR3 loop reads CASGAPRGEETQYF. The CDR3 nucleotides read TGTGCTAGTGGTGCACCCCGGGGGGAGGAGACCCAGTACTTC.

This clonotype was observed many times. This chain joins TRBV19 and TRBJ1-1, with D hard to call. V was clipped by 6 bases and J by 4 bases, with 9 bases between them. Germline CDR1 reads LNHDA; CDR2 reads SQIVND (reference sequence). CDR3 length: 12 residues. In nucleotides, the CDR3 is TGTGCCAGTAGGGGTTGGGGCACTGAAGCTTTCTTT. It yields the protein CASRGWGTEAFF.

The chain uses TRBV6-4 and TRBJ2-7; 9 bases align to TRBD1. V shed 5 bases and J 4 bases; nucleotides not matched to a gene: 12. This CDR3 is built from 16 residues. The germline gives CDR1 MRHNA, CDR2 SNTAGT. The CDR3 region is CASSPRGQGLAYEQYF. CDR3 DNA sequence: TGTGCCAGCAGTCCCCGGGGACAGGGTTTGGCTTACGAGCAGTACTTC.

This clonotype was recorded at least ten times. This chain connects TRBV3-1 to TRBJ2-7; TRBD1 aligns across 9 bases. The length of the CDR3 is 14 residues. The V segment lost 5 bases and the J segment 2 bases; nucleotides outside the gene matches: 4. Per germline, CDR1 LGHDT and CDR2 YNNKEL (reference sequence). Here the CDR3 reads CASSNGQGTYEQYF. For the CDR3, the DNA is TGTGCCAGCAGCAACGGACAGGGGACCTACGAGCAGTACTTC.

This chain joins TRBV29-1 and TRBJ1-1, with 11 bases fitting TRBD1. This CDR3 contains 14 residues. V lost 0 bases to trimming and J lost 4 bases; unmatched junction nucleotides: 1. Germline V gene lookup returns CDR1 SQVTM and CDR2 ANQGSEA. The CDR3 DNA is TGCAGCGTTGAAGATGGGACAGGGGGCACTGAAGCTTTCTTT. It is translated as CSVEDGTGGTEAFF.

The chain is built from TRBV12-3 or TRBV12-4 and TRBJ1-5; D is ambiguous. This CDR3 region has 13 residues. V was clipped by 6 bases and J by 8 bases, with 14 bases between them. This chain's CDR3 is CASSFLDREPQHF. CDR3 nucleotides: TGTGCCAGCAGCTTTCTCGACCGGGAGCCCCAGCATTTT.

Only a few counts were recorded for this clonotype. The chain combines TRBV6-5 with TRBJ1-2, with D perhaps TRBD1 (5 bases). The CDR3 is 15 residues long. Germline V CDR1 and CDR2: MNHEY, SVGAGI. Deletions cut 2 bases from V and 4 bases from J, with 14 bases between. The CDR3 DNA reads as TGTGCCAGCAGTTACAAGCCCCCAGACAGCTATGGCTACACCTTC. Translated: CASSYKPPDSYGYTF.

Ten or more counts support this clonotype. The chain uses TRBV6-1 and TRBJ2-2; a possible D gene is TRBD1 (6 bases). From germline, CDR1 is MNHNS and CDR2 SASEGT. Trimming stripped 0 bases from V and 4 bases from J, with 21 bases between. The CDR3 has 19 residues. CDR3 region: CASSEATWGPRISTGELFF. CDR3 DNA: TGTGCCAGCAGTGAAGCCACCTGGGGGCCCAGGATCTCCACCGGGGAGCTGTTTTTT.

This clonotype was recorded many times. The chain links TRBV4-2 to TRBJ1-5; possibly TRBD1 for D (5 bases). The germline gives CDR1 LGHNA, CDR2 YNFKEQ. Trimming pared 0 bases from V and 7 bases from J, leaving 10 bases between. The CDR3 runs to 14 residues. CDR3 protein: CASSQDGGVQPQHF. DNA for the CDR3: TGTGCCAGCAGCCAAGATGGGGGGGTCCAGCCCCAGCATTTT.

This clonotype occurred many times. The J gene is TRBJ1-5, the V gene TRBV15; 7 nucleotides match TRBD1. The junction had 7 bases not matched to a gene; V was cut back by 1 base and J by 4 bases. The CDR3 extends over 16 amino acids. The germline V gene encodes CDR1 LNHNV and CDR2 YYDKDF (reference sequence). Here the CDR3 reads CATSRASTGLNQPQHF. The CDR3 DNA reads as TGTGCCACCAGCAGAGCGTCGACAGGGTTAAATCAGCCCCAGCATTTT.

This clonotype has ten or more counts. The chain joins TRBV24-1 to TRBJ2-7; 8 nucleotides agree with TRBD1. V was pared by 4 bases and J by 4 bases, with 14 bases of the junction left unmatched. This CDR3 contains 17 residues. Germline CDR1 KGHDR, CDR2 SFDVKD. CDR3 residues: CATSDSNTGGKRYEQYF. CDR3 DNA: TGTGCCACCAGTGACTCTAACACAGGGGGGAAGAGGTACGAGCAGTACTTC.

V usage is TRBV18 and J usage is TRBJ1-2; perhaps TRBD1 as D (5 bases). This CDR3 has 16 amino acids. The V gene's germline CDR1 is KGHSH and CDR2 LQKENI. V lost 5 bases, J lost 3 bases, and 19 bases lay in between. The CDR3 DNA reads as TGTGCCAGCTCAATGGCCCCCTTGACAGCATACTATGGCTACACCTTC. It encodes CASSMAPLTAYYGYTF.

On this clonotype: A much larger clone lies a single base off, so this may be a read error. V gene TRBV6-1 combines with J gene TRBJ2-7; D not resolved. V lost 7 bases and J 3 bases, leaving 1 base between the germline ends. CDR3 length: 9 residues. Germline V gives CDR1 MNHNS, CDR2 SASEGT. CDR3 nucleotides: TGTGCCAGCAACTACGAGCAGTACTTC. It is translated as CASNYEQYF.

V usage is TRBV6-1 and J usage is TRBJ1-6; 7 bases line up with TRBD1. Per the germline V gene, CDR1 is MNHNS and CDR2 is SASEGT. The CDR3 sequence is 14 residues long. Trimming at V came to 8 bases and at J to 7 bases, leaving 8 bases not matched to a gene. The CDR3 spells CASGETGLNSPLHF. The CDR3 coding sequence is TGTGCCAGCGGGGAGACAGGGCTAAATTCACCCCTCCACTTT.

In this sample, this clonotype turned up many times. V usage is TRBV7-9 and J usage is TRBJ2-5, with D possibly matching TRBD1 (6 bases). Germline CDR1 is SEHNR and CDR2 is FQNEAQ (reference sequence). The CDR3 has 15 amino acids. V dropped 1 base and J dropped 5 bases, with 14 bases sitting between them. CDR3 DNA sequence: TGTGCCAGCAGCTTAGTGGGGGCGCATCTGGAGACCCAGTACTTC. As protein: CASSLVGAHLETQYF.

This chain connects TRBV11-2 to TRBJ2-5; D is undetermined. Germline lookup yields CDR1 SGHAT and CDR2 FQNNGV. Between the trimmed V and J ends, which lost 4 bases and 5 bases, there was a span of 17 bases. This CDR3 contains 15 residues. CDR3 region: CASSSRQPQWETQYF. DNA of the CDR3: TGTGCCAGCAGCTCGAGGCAGCCTCAGTGGGAGACCCAGTACTTC.

This clonotype has a handful of counts. The chain combines TRBV12-3 or TRBV12-4 with TRBJ2-4, with D maybe TRBD2 (6 bases). With 2 bases removed from V and 0 bases from J, the gap between germline ends came to 11 bases. The CDR3 extends over 16 amino acids. The CDR3 is CASSLQGRGAKNIQYF. The CDR3 DNA sequence: TGTGCCAGCAGTTTACAAGGGCGGGGAGCCAAAAACATTCAGTACTTC.

The table lists this clonotype with many counts. The gene calls are TRBV6-2 or TRBV6-3 and TRBJ1-1; TRBD1 is a possible D gene (5 bases). CDR1 and CDR2 from the germline V gene are MNHEY and SVGEGT. This CDR3 is built from 18 residues. V lost 0 bases and J lost 1, with 18 bases in between. The CDR3 DNA is TGTGCCAGCAGTTACTCAACCTACCCACAGGTTCCGAACACTGAAGCTTTCTTT. Encoded protein: CASSYSTYPQVPNTEAFF.

This rearrangement joins TRBV12-3 or TRBV12-4 to TRBJ1-2, with D unclear. The V end lost 6 bases, the J end lost 3 bases, and 20 bases lay between the germline ends. The CDR3 runs to 16 residues. The CDR3 region has the DNA TGTGCCAGCAGACAGAGTGAGAAGGTCTGGTACTATGGCTACACCTTC. This translates into CASRQSEKVWYYGYTF.

The V and J genes are TRBV7-9 and TRBJ2-7; maybe TRBD2 (5 bases). V lost 5 bases and J 5 bases, leaving 16 bases between the germline ends. This CDR3 is 14 amino acids long. Looked up from germline, CDR1 is SEHNR and CDR2 is FQNEAQ (reference sequence). CDR3 sequence (DNA): TGTGCCAGCAGCCCCACTAGGGATCGACACGAGCAGTACTTC. Amino acid sequence: CASSPTRDRHEQYF.